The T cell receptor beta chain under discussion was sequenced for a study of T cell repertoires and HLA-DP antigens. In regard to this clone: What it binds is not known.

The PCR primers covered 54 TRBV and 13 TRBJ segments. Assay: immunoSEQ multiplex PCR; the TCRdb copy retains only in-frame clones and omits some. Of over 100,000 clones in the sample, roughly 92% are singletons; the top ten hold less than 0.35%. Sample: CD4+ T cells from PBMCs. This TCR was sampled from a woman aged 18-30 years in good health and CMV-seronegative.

The CDR3 loop reads CASSFVSFEAFF. The CDR3 bases are TGTGCCAGCAGCTTTGTCTCTTTTGAAGCTTTCTTT. The rearrangement links TRBV7-9 to TRBJ1-1, with D uncertain. V was trimmed by 3 bases and J by 7 bases, leaving 9 bases between them. CDR3 length: 12 amino acids. Germline values: CDR1 SEHNR, CDR2 FQNEAQ (reference sequence).